Following are 21 T cell receptor beta chains from one sample sequenced in a study of shared T cell receptors in the human thymus. Libraries were prepared by immunoSEQ multiplex PCR; TCRdb keeps only in-frame clonotypes and omits some of them. The profile shows roughly 500,000 clones, 75% to 80% of them singletons. These same data were also listed under a study on human thymus T cells.

Sequencing used thymocytes. The source of these receptors is a boy younger than two with a congenital heart defect.

This chain uses TRBV28 with TRBJ2-7; TRBD2 aligns across 11 bases. With V trimmed by 4 bases and J by 3 bases, 5 bases remained unmatched. Germline loops: CDR1 MDHEN, CDR2 SYDVKM. The CDR3 runs 15 residues. The CDR3 is CASSSETSGDYEQYF. The CDR3 DNA sequence: TGTGCCAGCAGTTCCGAGACTAGCGGGGACTACGAGCAGTACTTC.

This clone was counted a few times. The chain links TRBV4-1 to TRBJ2-7; TRBD2 matches 7 bases. The CDR3 length is 13 residues. J lost 9 bases, V lost 4 bases, and 9 bases had no gene match. Per the germline V gene, CDR1 is MGHRA and CDR2 is YSYEKL. CDR3 bases: TGCGCCAGCAGCCCACCGGGACTAACCCCGCAGTACTTC. Amino acid sequence: CASSPPGLTPQYF.

The chain has TRBV6-1 and TRBJ1-2; no reliable D call. Germline loops: CDR1 MNHNS, CDR2 SASEGT. The CDR3 is 13 amino acids. V shed 1 base and J shed 2 bases, with 5 bases lying between them. The CDR3 DNA reads as TGTGCCAGCAGTGAAGGAGTGAACTATGGCTACACCTTC. This gives the protein CASSEGVNYGYTF.

V gene TRBV6-5 combines with J gene TRBJ1-1; TRBD1 agrees at 10 bases. Germline V gene sequence: CDR1 MNHEY, CDR2 SVGAGI. CDR3 size: 14 residues. V trimming: 5 bases; J trimming: 3 bases; junction bases outside the gene matches: 3. The CDR3 region is CASSRQGADTEAFF. CDR3 coding DNA: TGTGCCAGCAGTCGACAGGGGGCGGACACTGAAGCTTTCTTT.

CDR3 bases: TGCGCCAGCAGCCAAGGGGCCCCAGATACGCAGTATTTT. This sequence encodes CASSQGAPDTQYF. The rearrangement uses TRBV4-3 and TRBJ2-3; D not resolved. The germline V and J ends were trimmed by 1 base and 4 bases, with 6 bases remaining between them. The CDR3 loop spans 13 amino acids. Germline CDR1 is LGHNA and CDR2 is YSLEER.

The chain is built from TRBV30 and TRBJ2-5; 9 positions match TRBD1. The CDR3 runs to 16 residues. V lost 1 base, J lost 1 base, and 7 bases stayed unmatched. CDR1 GTSNPN and CDR2 SVGIG come from the germline V gene (reference sequence). CDR3 coding DNA: TGTGCCTGGAGTGGCCGGGACAGGGCTATCCAAGAGACCCAGTACTTC. Protein sequence: CAWSGRDRAIQETQYF.

V and J are TRBV12-1 and TRBJ2-7; TRBD2 reflects the table's D call only, with no check against the DNA. TRBV12-1 is annotated as a pseudogene. This CDR3 is 14 amino acids long. The CDR3, as DNA: TGTGCCAGCATCCTGCCGGGACTTACCTACGAGCAGTACTTC. Translating gives CASILPGLTYEQYF.

CDR3 in DNA: TGTGCCACCAGCAGAGATACAGGGGGGGGGTCAGATACGCAGTATTTT. This translates into CATSRDTGGGSDTQYF. J is TRBJ2-3 and V is TRBV15; D is perhaps TRBD1 (8 bases). This CDR3 contains 16 residues. Germline CDR1 is LNHNV and CDR2 is YYDKDF (reference sequence). Trimming left V 0 bases short and J 4 bases short, with 14 bases between.

The V call is TRBV9, the J call TRBJ2-3, with TRBD2 matching over 12 bases. V lost 4 bases, J lost 1 base, and 7 bases stayed unmatched. The CDR3 consists of 17 residues. Per germline, CDR1 SGDLS and CDR2 YYNGEE. CDR3 nucleotides: TGTGCCAGCAGCTTAAGGACTAGCGGGGTGGGCACAGATACGCAGTATTTT. Translation gives CASSLRTSGVGTDTQYF.

This clone has only one observation. V is TRBV2 and J is TRBJ1-2, with 7 nucleotides matching TRBD1. This CDR3 region has 15 residues. The V gene end was trimmed by 6 bases and the J gene end by 4 bases; junction bases not matched to a gene: 11. CDR1 is SNHLY and CDR2 is FYNNEI in the germline V gene. CDR3 in DNA: TGTGCCAGCAGGGGGCAGGGGGTGAAATTCTATGGCTACACCTTC. It codes for CASRGQGVKFYGYTF.

The V gene is TRBV14, the J gene TRBJ1-2; perhaps TRBD1 as D (5 bases). The CDR3 is 14 amino acids. Trimming removed 4 bases at V and 8 bases at J, with 17 bases between. The germline gives CDR1 SGHDN, CDR2 FVKESK. CDR3 sequence (DNA): TGTGCCAGCAGCCCAGGGAACACCGCGGGGGGCTACACCTTC. The encoded protein is CASSPGNTAGGYTF.

CDR3 coding DNA: TGTGCCAGCTCACCACCGCAGGGACAGGGCCAAGAGACCCAGTACTTC. Amino acids: CASSPPQGQGQETQYF. This chain links TRBV18 with TRBJ2-5; 9 positions match TRBD1. V shed 0 bases, J shed 1 base, and the junction held 3 bases outside the gene matches. In germline, CDR1 is KGHSH, CDR2 LQKENI. The CDR3 consists of 16 residues.

This sequence joins TRBV5-6 and TRBJ1-5; D is undetermined. CDR3 size: 14 residues. Trimming stripped 4 bases from V and 3 bases from J, with 11 bases between. Germline V lookup: CDR1 SGHDT, CDR2 YYEEEE. CDR3 protein: CASSRTYINQPQHF. Here the CDR3 DNA reads TGTGCCAGCAGCCGGACTTATATCAATCAGCCCCAGCATTTT.

V is TRBV5-5 and J is TRBJ1-2, with TRBD1 identical over 7 bases. This CDR3 has 19 residues. CDR1 and CDR2 (germline): SGHKS, YYEKEE (reference sequence). V dropped 4 bases and J dropped 2; count of bases not matched to a gene: 20. CDR3 in amino acids: CASSPNRWGQTIKNYGYTF. CDR3 nucleotide sequence: TGTGCCAGCAGCCCCAACCGATGGGGACAGACTATCAAGAACTATGGCTACACCTTC. The full variable domain, its missing parts supplied by reference TRBV5-5 and TRBJ1-2, is DAGVTQSPTHLIKTRGQQVTLRCSPISGHKSVSWYQQVLGQGPQFIFQYYEKEERGRGNFPDRFSARQFPNYSSELNVNALLLGDSALYLCASSPNRWGQTIKNYGYTFGSGTRLTVV.

The V and J genes are TRBV6-6 and TRBJ2-2; 8 bases are a match to TRBD1. Losses at the gene ends were 2 bases for V and 2 bases for J; bases not matched to a gene: 4. CDR3 length: 16 amino acids. Germline V gene data show CDR1 as MNHNY and CDR2 as SVGAGI (reference sequence). The CDR3 loop is CASSYETGDNTGELFF. The DNA for the CDR3 is TGTGCCAGCAGTTACGAGACAGGGGATAACACCGGGGAGCTGTTTTTT.

This clone has more than one count but fewer than ten. The chain combines TRBV29-1 with TRBJ2-1; D is perhaps TRBD2 (6 bases). Germline CDR1 and CDR2: SQVTM and ANQGSEA. Trimming pared 6 bases from V and 7 bases from J, leaving 19 bases between. This CDR3 is 14 amino acids long. CDR3 bases: TGCAGCGTGGACGCCTGGGGGGTTCGGAATGAGCAGTTCTTC. This gives the protein CSVDAWGVRNEQFF.

This clone was seen only a few times. This rearrangement joins TRBV7-8 to TRBJ2-5; a weak D match, TRBD1 (6 bases). Germline V gives CDR1 SGHVS, CDR2 FQNEAQ. The V end was cut by 1 base, the J end by 9 bases, with 18 bases between. This CDR3 is built from 15 residues. CDR3 nucleotides: TGTGCCAGCAGCTTAGGGGGACATCCTCTGAAGCCCCAGTACTTC. Protein product: CASSLGGHPLKPQYF.

J is TRBJ1-2 and V is TRBV6-1; unclear D gene. The CDR3 spans 13 residues. Germline loops: CDR1 MNHNS, CDR2 SASEGT. Trimming removed 1 base at V and 5 bases at J, with 8 bases between. CDR3 residues: CASSEVAEYGYTF. Written as DNA, the CDR3 is TGTGCCAGCAGTGAAGTGGCAGAATATGGCTACACCTTC.

In DNA, the CDR3 is TGTGCCAGCAGTTTGTGGCCTGAGACTAGCGAAAGGGGGGAGCAGTACTTC. Translated, it gives CASSLWPETSERGEQYF. The V call is TRBV28, the J call TRBJ2-7; TRBD2 agrees at 8 bases. The germline CDR1 and CDR2 sequences are MDHEN and SYDVKM. This CDR3 spans 17 amino acids. Trimming at V came to 3 bases and at J to 7 bases, leaving 17 bases not matched to a gene.

DNA of the CDR3: TGTGCCAGCAAAATAGCGGGAGGTGGGGAGACCCAGTACTTC. Its translation is CASKIAGGGETQYF. This chain uses TRBV25-1 with TRBJ2-5, with 10 positions matching TRBD2. Germline values: CDR1 MGHDK, CDR2 SYGVNS. Trimming took 7 bases from V and 5 from J; bases not matched to a gene: 7. The CDR3 runs to 14 residues.

Only a few counts were recorded for this clone. J is TRBJ2-6 and V is TRBV10-3; D possibly corresponds to TRBD1 (6 bases). Germline V gene data show CDR1 as ENHRY and CDR2 as SYGVKD. The CDR3 is made up of 15 amino acids. Trimming took off 8 bases at V and 0 bases at J, with 11 bases between the two ends. Here the CDR3 reads CAIRQVASGANVLTF. The CDR3 region has the DNA TGTGCCATCCGACAGGTAGCCTCTGGGGCCAACGTCCTGACTTTC.